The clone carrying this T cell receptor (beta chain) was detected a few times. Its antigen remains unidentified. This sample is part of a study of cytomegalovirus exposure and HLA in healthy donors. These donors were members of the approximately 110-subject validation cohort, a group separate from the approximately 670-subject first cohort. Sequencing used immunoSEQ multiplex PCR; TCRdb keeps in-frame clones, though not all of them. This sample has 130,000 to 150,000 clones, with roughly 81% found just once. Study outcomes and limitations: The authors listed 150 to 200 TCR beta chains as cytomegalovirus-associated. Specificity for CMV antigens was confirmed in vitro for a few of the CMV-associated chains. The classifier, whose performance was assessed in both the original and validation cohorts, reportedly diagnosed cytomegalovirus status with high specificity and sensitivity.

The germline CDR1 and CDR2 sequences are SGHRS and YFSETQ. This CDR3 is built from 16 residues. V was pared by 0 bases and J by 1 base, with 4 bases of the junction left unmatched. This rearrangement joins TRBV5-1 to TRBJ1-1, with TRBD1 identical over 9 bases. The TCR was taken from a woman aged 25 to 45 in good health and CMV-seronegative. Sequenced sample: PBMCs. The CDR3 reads CASSLADRGGNTEAFF. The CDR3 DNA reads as TGCGCCAGCAGCTTGGCCGACAGGGGGGGGAACACTGAAGCTTTCTTT.